This T cell receptor (beta chain) stems from a study of T cell responses to AZD1222 COVID-19 vaccine. Study as a whole: Second-dose intervals near 4 or 12 weeks were combined. Study observations and caveats: Clonal diversity was possibly underestimated, and white British individuals and females predominated among donors.

Produced via immunoSEQ multiplex PCR; TCRdb's table is partial and in-frame only. Among roughly 150,000 clones listed, approximately 89% were seen once. Details on this clone: Its antigen is not identified.

Germline lookup yields CDR1 MDHEN and CDR2 SYDVKM. This CDR3 has 12 amino acids. Trimming removed 6 bases at V and 6 bases at J, with 12 bases between. Sequenced material: peripheral blood, taken on day 0 of AZD1222 vaccination. This receptor was taken from an adult in good health. The chain links TRBV28 to TRBJ2-7, with D tentatively TRBD2 (5 bases). The CDR3 sequence is CASSRKTSEQYF. The CDR3 coding sequence is TGTGCCAGCAGCCGAAAAACTAGCGAGCAGTACTTC. The whole variable domain, filled in from reference TRBV28 and TRBJ2-7, reads DVKVTQSSRYLVKRTGEKVFLECVQDMDHENMFWYRQDPGLGLRLIYFSYDVKMKEKGDIPEGYSVSREKKERFSLILESASTNQTSMYLCASSRKTSEQYFGPGTRLTVT.